Only a few counts were recorded for the clone carrying this T cell receptor beta chain. This sample stems from a study of blood T cells in healthy people across ages. CDR3 length: 18 amino acids. Per the germline V gene, CDR1 is MNHEY and CDR2 is SMNVEV (reference sequence). The V and J ends lost 3 bases and 6 bases respectively, with 23 bases between them. Sample-barcoded 5' priming and a J-beta primer mix drove a second PCR of roughly 7 to 11 cycles. TCRdb fed the 5' RACE reads into MiXCR, producing one record per CDR3 protein. The data show some 1.4 million distinct CDR3 sequences, approximately 38% seen once.

Sequenced input: blood. The sequence was collected from a woman younger than 30 in good health. The gene calls are TRBV27 and TRBJ2-2; possible D gene TRBD2, 7 bases. This CDR3 reads CASSLSLAFGGLPGELFF. The CDR3 nucleotides are TGTGCCAGCAGTTTGTCATTGGCTTTCGGGGGGCTACCCGGGGAGCTGTTTTTT.